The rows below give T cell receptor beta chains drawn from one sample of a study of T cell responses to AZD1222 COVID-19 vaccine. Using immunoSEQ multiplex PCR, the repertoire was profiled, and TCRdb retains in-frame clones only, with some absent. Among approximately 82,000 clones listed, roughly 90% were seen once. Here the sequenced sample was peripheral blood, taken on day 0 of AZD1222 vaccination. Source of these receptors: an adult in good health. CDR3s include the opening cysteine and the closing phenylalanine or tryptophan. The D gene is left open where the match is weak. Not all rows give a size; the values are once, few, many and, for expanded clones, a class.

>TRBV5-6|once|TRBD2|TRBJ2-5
TGTGCCAGCAGCTTGGAGCTAGCGGGGGGCAGGTTCCGGGAGACCCAGTACTTC
CASSLELAGGRFRETQYF
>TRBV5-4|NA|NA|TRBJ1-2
TGTGCCAGCAGCTTGGTGGGCGGATACTATGGCTACACCTTC
CASSLVGGYYGYTF
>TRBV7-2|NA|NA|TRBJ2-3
TGTGCCAGCAGCTTAATCCCAGATACGCAGTATTTT
CASSLIPDTQYF
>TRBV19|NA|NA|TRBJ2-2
TGTGCCAGTATCGAACAGGGTGGCGCCGGGGAGCTGTTTTTT
CASIEQGGAGELFF
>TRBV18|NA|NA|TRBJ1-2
TGTGCCAGCTCCGGGTTTTCCTATGGCTACACCTTC
CASSGFSYGYTF
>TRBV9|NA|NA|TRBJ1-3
TGTGCCAGCAGCGTAGCTACGAGCTACTCTGGAAACACCATATATTTT
CASSVATSYSGNTIYF
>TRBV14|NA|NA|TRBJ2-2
TGTGCCAGCAGCCAAGAATTGAACACCGGGGAGCTGTTTTTT
CASSQELNTGELFF
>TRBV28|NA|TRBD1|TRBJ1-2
TGTGCCAGCAGTGGGACAGCTCGGGTAGGCTACACCTTC
CASSGTARVGYTF
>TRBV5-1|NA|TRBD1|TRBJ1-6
TGCGCCAGCAGGGCTACAGGGGCGCTTAATTCACCCCTCCACTTT
CASRATGALNSPLHF
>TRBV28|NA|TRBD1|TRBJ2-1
TGTGCTTGGGGGTCCTACAGGGGCCAAGCCAGAGAGCAGTTCTTC
CAWGSYRGQAREQFF
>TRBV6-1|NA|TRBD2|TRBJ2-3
TGTGCCAGCAGTGAAGAGGCGGGGGGGCCAGATACGCAGTATTTT
CASSEEAGGPDTQYF
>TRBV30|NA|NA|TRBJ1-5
TGTGCCTGGAGTAACAGAGGCAATCAGCCCCAGCATTTT
CAWSNRGNQPQHF
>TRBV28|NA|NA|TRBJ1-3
TGTGCCAGCAGTTTCGGGGGCGCTACCGGAAACACCATATATTTT
CASSFGGATGNTIYF
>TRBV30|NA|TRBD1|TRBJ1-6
TGTGCCTGGGGCCCGGACAGGGACTCACCCCTCCACTTT
CAWGPDRDSPLHF
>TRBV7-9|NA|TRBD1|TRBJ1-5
TGTGCCAGCAGCACCGGGACAGGGATCAATCAGCCCCAGCATTTT
CASSTGTGINQPQHF
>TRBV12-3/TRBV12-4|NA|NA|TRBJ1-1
TGTGCCAGCAGTTTTAGACCGAACACTGAAGCTTTCTTT
CASSFRPNTEAFF
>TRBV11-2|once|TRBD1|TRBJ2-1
TGTGCCAGCAGCTTCCCCCTCCCGGGACAGGGGCCCAATGAGCAGTTCTTC
CASSFPLPGQGPNEQFF
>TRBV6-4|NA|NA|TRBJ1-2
TGTGCCAGCAGCCGAGAAGGGGGATTGGGCTACACCTTC
CASSREGGLGYTF
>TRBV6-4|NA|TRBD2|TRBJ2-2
TGTGCCAGCAGGCCCCAGCGGGGGGGCAACACCGGGGAGCTGTTTTTT
CASRPQRGGNTGELFF
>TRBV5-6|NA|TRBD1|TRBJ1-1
TGTGCCAGCAGCCGCGGGGACAGGGATGGCGCTGAAGCTTTCTTT
CASSRGDRDGAEAFF
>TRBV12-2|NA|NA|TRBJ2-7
TGTGCAAGTCGCTTAGCAGGGGCAGGGATCCATTCCTACGAGCAGTACTTC
CASRLAGAGIHSYEQYF
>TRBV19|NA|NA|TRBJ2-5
TGTGCCAGTAGTATAGCGGAGACCCAGTACTTC
CASSIAETQYF
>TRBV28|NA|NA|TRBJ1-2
TGTGCCAGCAGTTTTGGTCAGGATAATGGCTACACCTTC
CASSFGQDNGYTF
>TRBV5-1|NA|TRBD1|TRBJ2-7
TGCGCCAGCAGCTTGGAAGCCGGGACAGTCTACGAGCAGTACTTC
CASSLEAGTVYEQYF
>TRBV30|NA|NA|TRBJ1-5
TGTGCCTGGAGTGTCCAATCTGGGCCCCAGCATTTT
CAWSVQSGPQHF
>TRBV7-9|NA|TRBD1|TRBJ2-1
TGTGCCAGCAGCTTAAGACAGGGCGCAGGGGGCAATGAGCAGTTCTTC
CASSLRQGAGGNEQFF
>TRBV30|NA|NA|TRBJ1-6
TGTGCCTGGAGTGCCCGGGGGGCTTATAATTCACCCCTCCACTTT
CAWSARGAYNSPLHF
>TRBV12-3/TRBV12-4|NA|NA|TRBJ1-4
TGTGCCAGCAGCAATATCGGTGAAAAACTGTTTTTT
CASSNIGEKLFF
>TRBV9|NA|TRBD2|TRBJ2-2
TGTGCCAGCCGCGCGCGCGGCGGGGGGGCGCGCACCGGGGAGCTGTTTTTT
CASRARGGGARTGELFF
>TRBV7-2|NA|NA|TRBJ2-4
TGTGCCAGCAGCTTATCGGGGGATAGGAACATTCAGTACTTC
CASSLSGDRNIQYF
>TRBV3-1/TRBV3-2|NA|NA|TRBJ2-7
TGTGCCAGCAGCCCTCCGGGTTTTTACTACGAGCAGTACTTC
CASSPPGFYYEQYF
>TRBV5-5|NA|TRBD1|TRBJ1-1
TGTGCCAGTAGAGTAACAGACAGGGGTTACGCTGAAGCTTTCTTT
CASRVTDRGYAEAFF
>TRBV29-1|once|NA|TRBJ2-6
TGCAGCGCCGCAACAGGGCCTGGGGCCAACGTCCTGACTTTC
CSAATGPGANVLTF
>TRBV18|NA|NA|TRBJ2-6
TGTGCCAGCTCACCTCTCCCGAGCTCTGGGGCCAACGTCCTGACTTTC
CASSPLPSSGANVLTF
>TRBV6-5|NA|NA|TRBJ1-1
TGTGCCAGCAGTTACTTCGGCAGTGACACTGAAGCTTTCTTT
CASSYFGSDTEAFF
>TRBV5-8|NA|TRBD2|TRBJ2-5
TGTGCCAGCAGATCAAGCGGGGTGGAGACCCAGTACTTC
CASRSSGVETQYF
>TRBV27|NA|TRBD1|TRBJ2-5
TGTGCCAGCAGGAGAACAGGGGACGAGACCCAGTACTTC
CASRRTGDETQYF
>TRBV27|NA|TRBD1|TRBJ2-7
TGTGCCAGCAGTTTTACCGTACGACAGGGTGGGCCCTACGAGCAGTACTTC
CASSFTVRQGGPYEQYF
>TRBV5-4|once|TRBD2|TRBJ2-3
TGTGCCAGCAGCTCCACCACTAGCGGGGTTGGGAATACGCAGTATTTT
CASSSTTSGVGNTQYF
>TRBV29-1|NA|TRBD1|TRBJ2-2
TGCAGCGCACAGGGGGCGCAAACCGGGGAGCTGTTTTTT
CSAQGAQTGELFF
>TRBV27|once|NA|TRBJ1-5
TGTGCCAGCAGTTTACATAATCAGCCCCAGCATTTT
CASSLHNQPQHF
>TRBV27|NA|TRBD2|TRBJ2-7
TGTGCCAGCCGGCGGGGGGGGCGAGGGGACGAGCAGTACTTC
CASRRGGRGDEQYF
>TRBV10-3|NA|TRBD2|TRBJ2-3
TGTGCCATCAGCCCCGGGACTAGCGGGGGCAGGGCAGATACGCAGTATTTT
CAISPGTSGGRADTQYF
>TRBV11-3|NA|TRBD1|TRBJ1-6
TGTGCCAGCAGCTCGGGACAGGGGAATTCACCCCTCCACTTT
CASSSGQGNSPLHF
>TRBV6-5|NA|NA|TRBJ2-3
TGTGCCAGCAGGCTCCTCTTTCTCACAGATACGCAGTATTTT
CASRLLFLTDTQYF
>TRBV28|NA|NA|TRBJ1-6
TGTGCCAGCAGTGATCGTAATTCACCCCTCCACTTT
CASSDRNSPLHF
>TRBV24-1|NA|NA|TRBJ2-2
TGTGCCACCAGTGATTTTGGGGGGACCGGGGAGCTGTTTTTT
CATSDFGGTGELFF
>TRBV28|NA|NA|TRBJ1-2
TGTGCCAGCAGTTCTTGGCGGACGCTCCCTTTGGACTATGGCTACACCTTC
CASSSWRTLPLDYGYTF
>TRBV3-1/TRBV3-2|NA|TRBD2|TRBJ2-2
TGTGCCAGCAGCCGCAGGACTAGCGGGGGTTCGAACACCGGGGAGCTGTTTTTT
CASSRRTSGGSNTGELFF
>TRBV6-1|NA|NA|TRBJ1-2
TGTGCCAGCAGTGAAGAACACGGCTTCGGCTACACCTTC
CASSEEHGFGYTF
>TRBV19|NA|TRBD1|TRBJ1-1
TGTGCCAGTAGTTTCAACGCCGGGACAGGGAGAGAAGCTTTCTTT
CASSFNAGTGREAFF
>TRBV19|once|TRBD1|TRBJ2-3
TGTGCCAGTAGTTTGGAGGGACAGGGGTTCCCAGATACGCAGTATTTT
CASSLEGQGFPDTQYF
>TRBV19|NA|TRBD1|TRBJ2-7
TGTGCCAGTAACCAACCGGGACAGGGGAACGAGCAGTACTTC
CASNQPGQGNEQYF
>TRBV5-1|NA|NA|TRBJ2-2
TGCGCCAGCAGCTTGATAGGGTCGGGCACCGGGGAGCTGTTTTTT
CASSLIGSGTGELFF
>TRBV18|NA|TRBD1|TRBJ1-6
TGTGCCAGCTCACCGACCGGGACAGGGGTCTCACCCCTCCACTTT
CASSPTGTGVSPLHF
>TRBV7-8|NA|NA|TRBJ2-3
TGTGCCAGCAGCTTGAGACCTCGGACAGCAACGCGCGAAGATACGCAGTATTTT
CASSLRPRTATREDTQYF
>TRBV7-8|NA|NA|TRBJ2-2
TGTGCCAGCAGTTTCCCCCAACAAGGAGGAAAGAACACCGGGGAGCTGTTTTTT
CASSFPQQGGKNTGELFF
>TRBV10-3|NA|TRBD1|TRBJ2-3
TGTGCCATCAGCGTCACTACAGGGGCGAGGGATACGCAGTATTTT
CAISVTTGARDTQYF
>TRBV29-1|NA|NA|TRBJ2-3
TGCAGCGTTGAAAGTAGGACGAAGAGTCCAGATACGCAGTATTTT
CSVESRTKSPDTQYF
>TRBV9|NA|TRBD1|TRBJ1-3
TGTGCCAGCAGCGTAGCCCCAGGGGGCTTCGCTGGAAACACCATATATTTT
CASSVAPGGFAGNTIYF